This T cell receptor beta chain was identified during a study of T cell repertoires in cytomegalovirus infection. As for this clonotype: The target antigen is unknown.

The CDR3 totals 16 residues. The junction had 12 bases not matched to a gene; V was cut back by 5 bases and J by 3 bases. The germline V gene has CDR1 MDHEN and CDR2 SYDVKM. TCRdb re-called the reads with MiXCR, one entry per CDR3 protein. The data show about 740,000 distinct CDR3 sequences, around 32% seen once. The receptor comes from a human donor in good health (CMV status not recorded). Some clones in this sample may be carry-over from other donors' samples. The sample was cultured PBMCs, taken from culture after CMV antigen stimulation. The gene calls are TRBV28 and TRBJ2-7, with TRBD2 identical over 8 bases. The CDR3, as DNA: TGTGCCAGCAGTCTCGGGGGTAGCGGGAAGCTCTACGAGCAGTACTTC. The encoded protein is CASSLGGSGKLYEQYF.